The 17 T cell receptor beta chains reported below all come from one sample, sequenced in a study of OX40 agonist ivuxolimab in advanced cancers. Here immunoSEQ multiplex PCR was the method, and the copy in TCRdb shows in-frame clones only, minus some. The data show just under 85,000 clones, roughly 83% seen once. The specimen was CD4+ or CD8+ T cells sorted from blood, collected in a trial of the OX40 agonist ivuxolimab. Every receptor here comes from an adult with an advanced solid tumor such as melanoma, head and neck, liver or kidney cancer.

V gene TRBV9 combines with J gene TRBJ2-7; possibly TRBD2 for D (6 bases). V lost 3 bases, J lost 7 bases, and 17 bases lay in between. The CDR3 extends over 14 amino acids. The germline V gene has CDR1 SGDLS and CDR2 YYNGEE. The CDR3 coding sequence is TGTGCCAGCAGCGGTCGGGACTTCGCCAGGGAGCAGTACTTC. Translating gives CASSGRDFAREQYF. Together with reference TRBV9 and TRBJ2-7, the CDR3 gives the full variable domain: DSGVTQTPKHLITATGQRVTLRCSPRSGDLSVYWYQQSLDQGLQFLIQYYNGEERAKGNILERFSAQQFPDLHSELNLSSLELGDSALYFCASSGRDFAREQYFGPGTRLTVT.

This clone showed up just once. This chain uses TRBV5-1 with TRBJ2-3; TRBD1 aligns across 7 bases. This CDR3 contains 15 residues. Unmatched junction bases numbered 9, after V lost 5 bases and J lost 3 bases. In germline, CDR1 is SGHRS, CDR2 YFSETQ. The CDR3 DNA reads as TGCGCCAGCAGTTTAGGCCGACAGGGAACAGATACGCAGTATTTT. This sequence encodes CASSLGRQGTDTQYF.

This chain joins TRBV15 and TRBJ2-7, with 8 positions matching TRBD1. The CDR3 covers 16 residues. Trimming took 1 base from V and 3 from J; bases not matched to a gene: 8. Germline-derived CDR1 and CDR2 are LNHNV and YYDKDF (reference sequence). Written as DNA, the CDR3 is TGTGCCACCAGCAGAGCCGGACAGGGCGGAGGCTACGAGCAGTACTTC. It specifies CATSRAGQGGGYEQYF.

The chain carries TRBV11-1 and TRBJ2-5, with D maybe TRBD2 (5 bases). This CDR3 spans 14 amino acids. V was clipped by 5 bases and J by 9 bases, with 19 bases between them. In germline, CDR1 is SGHAT, CDR2 FQDESV (reference sequence). CDR3 bases: TGTGCCAGCAGCCCATCGAGGACTCTCATCGCCCAGTACTTC. It encodes CASSPSRTLIAQYF.

This clone showed up just once. The genes are TRBV6-1 and TRBJ2-7; TRBD1 matches 9 bases. The CDR3 runs 15 residues. The germline CDR1 and CDR2 sequences are MNHNS and SASEGT. V shed 2 bases, J shed 5 bases, and the junction held 7 bases outside the gene matches. The CDR3 spells CASSERGTGRNEQYF. The CDR3, as DNA: TGTGCCAGCAGTGAACGAGGGACAGGGAGAAACGAGCAGTACTTC.

This clone was detected only once. The J gene is TRBJ2-7, the V gene TRBV27, with TRBD2 identical over 9 bases. Germline trimming cut 4 bases from V and 1 base from J; bases unmatched to any gene: 5. Germline V gene sequence: CDR1 MNHEY, CDR2 SMNVEV (reference sequence). The CDR3 is made up of 15 amino acids. CDR3 DNA sequence: TGTGCCAGCAGTTCGACTAGCGGCGGATCCTACGAGCAGTACTTC. It specifies CASSSTSGGSYEQYF.

The count of this clone is one. The chain uses TRBV12-5 and TRBJ2-5, with D unresolved. Per the germline V gene, CDR1 is LGHNT and CDR2 is FRNRAP. There are 14 residues in the CDR3. Trimming removed 1 base at V and 2 bases at J, with 8 bases between. Here the CDR3 DNA reads TGTGCTAGTGGTTTGGACCTGATACAAGAGACCCAGTACTTC. This sequence encodes CASGLDLIQETQYF.

This clone appeared a few times. The CDR3 reads CASSVAEQYF. CDR3 coding DNA: TGTGCCAGCAGTGTGGCTGAGCAGTACTTC. The gene calls are TRBV2 and TRBJ2-7; D not certain. This CDR3 contains 10 residues. The V end lost 4 bases, the J end lost 7 bases, and 5 bases lay between the germline ends. From germline, CDR1 is SNHLY and CDR2 FYNNEI.

The V call is TRBV6-5, the J call TRBJ2-3, with TRBD1 as a possible D gene (6 bases). Trimming shortened V by 0 bases and J by 3 bases, and 7 bases separated the two germline ends. The CDR3 is 14 amino acids. The V gene's germline CDR1 is MNHEY and CDR2 SVGAGI. CDR3 DNA sequence: TGTGCCAGCAGTTACTCGGGGGCTACAGATACGCAGTATTTT. As protein: CASSYSGATDTQYF.

The rearrangement uses TRBV11-1 and TRBJ2-5; 9 positions agree with TRBD2. TRBJ2-7 matches the DNA end more closely, so the J call is doubtful. The germline CDR1 and CDR2 sequences are SGHAT and FQDESV (reference sequence). The CDR3 is 16 amino acids. CDR3 DNA: TGTGCCAGCAGCTTAATGCTTAGCGGGGGCCGGGACGAGCAGTACTTC. Amino acids: CASSLMLSGGRDEQYF.

The chain employs TRBV9 and TRBJ2-1; D gene unclear. Trimming shortened V by 1 base and J by 9 bases, and 5 bases separated the two germline ends. The CDR3 covers 11 residues. Germline V gives CDR1 SGDLS, CDR2 YYNGEE. The CDR3, as DNA: TGTGCCAGCAGCGTAAGTACTGAGCAGTTCTTC. Translated: CASSVSTEQFF.

This chain connects TRBV6-5 to TRBJ1-2; D unresolved. Trimming took off 2 bases at V and 8 bases at J, with 9 bases between the two ends. The CDR3 is 12 amino acids. Germline V gene sequence: CDR1 MNHEY, CDR2 SVGAGI. The CDR3 spells CASSYGVWGYTF. Written as DNA, the CDR3 is TGTGCCAGCAGTTACGGGGTCTGGGGCTACACCTTC.

V and J are TRBV7-2 and TRBJ2-5; TRBD2 matches at 7 bases. CDR3 length: 14 amino acids. Germline assignment: CDR1 SGHTA and CDR2 FQGNSA. With V trimmed by 6 bases and J by 2 bases, 6 bases remained unmatched. This CDR3 is CASSFSGIQETQYF. The CDR3 DNA reads as TGTGCCAGCAGTTTCAGCGGGATACAAGAGACCCAGTACTTC.

This clone was counted only a few times. The chain recombines TRBV5-6 with TRBJ2-4; perhaps TRBD2 as D (5 bases). This CDR3 is built from 14 residues. Germline lookup yields CDR1 SGHDT and CDR2 YYEEEE. Between the trimmed V and J ends, which lost 0 bases and 1 base, there was a span of 5 bases. The CDR3 DNA reads as TGTGCCAGCAGCTTGGGAGGGGCCAAAAACATTCAGTACTTC. Its translation: CASSLGGAKNIQYF.

The chain is built from TRBV5-6 and TRBJ2-1; 10 bases align to TRBD1. Germline loops: CDR1 SGHDT, CDR2 YYEEEE. V trimming: 4 bases; J trimming: 6 bases; junction bases outside the gene matches: 13. The CDR3 is 17 residues long. DNA of the CDR3: TGTGCCAGCAGCCCTAGCATAGACAGGGGGCCCTTCAATGAGCAGTTCTTC. Translating gives CASSPSIDRGPFNEQFF.

This clone is termed medium-sized. The rearrangement joins TRBV29-1 to TRBJ1-2; D is ambiguous. CDR1 and CDR2 from the germline V gene are SQVTM and ANQGSEA. Trimming took off 6 bases at V and 9 bases at J, with 23 bases between the two ends. This CDR3 comprises 14 residues. This CDR3 reads CSVDANDGRISYTF. Here the CDR3 DNA reads TGCAGCGTCGATGCTAATGACGGACGAATTAGCTACACCTTC. Full variable domain (outside the CDR3, taken from reference TRBV29-1 and TRBJ1-2): SAVISQKPSRDICQRGTSLTIQCQVDSQVTMMFWYRQQPGQSLTLIATANQGSEATYESGFVIDKFPISRPNLTFSTLTVSNMSPEDSSIYLCSVDANDGRISYTFGSGTRLTVV.

This clone occurred once. The chain couples TRBV9 to TRBJ2-6; D gene ambiguous. With 1 base removed from V and 0 bases from J, the gap between germline ends came to 2 bases. The CDR3 totals 14 residues. Per the germline V gene, CDR1 is SGDLS and CDR2 is YYNGEE. The CDR3 DNA reads TGTGCCAGCAGCGTAAGCTCTGGGGCCAACGTCCTGACTTTC. It encodes CASSVSSGANVLTF.